These T cell receptor beta chains were read from a single sample in a study of T cells expressing NK-cell markers. One entry per CDR3 protein, without DNA, is what TCRdb gives after re-calling the 5' RACE reads. The sample includes about 370,000 distinct CDR3 sequences. The sample comprised blood T cells: a sorted CD56 or NKG2C T cell subset, CD4+ or CD8+ T cells, or bulk PBMC T cells (not recorded which). Every receptor here comes from a woman aged 45-60 years in good health. Both conserved end residues are part of each CDR3.

v_gene: TRBV10-3
j_gene: TRBJ1-1
CDR3aa: CAIRGDGTEAFF

v_gene: TRBV5-1
j_gene: TRBJ2-3
CDR3aa: CASSVPGTSGRPYTDTQYF

v_gene: TRBV27
j_gene: TRBJ1-5
CDR3aa: CASSFSRGLGQPQHF

v_gene: TRBV24-1
j_gene: TRBJ2-1
CDR3aa: CATSDLGLAGENEQFF

v_gene: TRBV21-1
j_gene: TRBJ2-1
CDR3aa: CASTSRREEYNEQFF

v_gene: TRBV21-1
j_gene: TRBJ2-7
CDR3aa: CASTRSGQAVEQYF

v_gene: TRBV7-8
j_gene: TRBJ2-2
CDR3aa: CASSLAPGITGELFF

v_gene: TRBV20-1
j_gene: TRBJ2-5
CDR3aa: CSANKAGVPLSQETQYF

v_gene: TRBV19
j_gene: TRBJ1-1
CDR3aa: CASSMASGTEAFF

v_gene: TRBV27
j_gene: TRBJ1-1
CDR3aa: CASSADRGYTEAFF

v_gene: TRBV9
j_gene: TRBJ2-1
CDR3aa: CASSPGLASSYNEQFF

v_gene: TRBV14
j_gene: TRBJ1-6
CDR3aa: CASSQGFGDSPLHF

v_gene: TRBV6-2/TRBV6-3
j_gene: TRBJ1-2
CDR3aa: CASSRGTGVYYGYTF

v_gene: TRBV5-1
j_gene: TRBJ2-1
CDR3aa: CASSLVSGGNNEQFF

v_gene: TRBV7-9
j_gene: TRBJ1-4
CDR3aa: CASSYPPGANEKLFF

v_gene: TRBV10-3
j_gene: TRBJ2-1
CDR3aa: CAIKVSGSSSYNEQFF

v_gene: TRBV12-3/TRBV12-4
j_gene: TRBJ2-2
CDR3aa: CASSPTSGRGGELFF

v_gene: TRBV4-1
j_gene: TRBJ2-1
CDR3aa: CASSQDPEREAPYNEQFF

v_gene: TRBV4-2
j_gene: TRBJ1-1
CDR3aa: CASSRAGQVNTEAFF

v_gene: TRBV5-5
j_gene: TRBJ1-2
CDR3aa: CASSLSGPSFTNYGYTF

v_gene: TRBV27
j_gene: TRBJ1-1
CDR3aa: CASTLIAGSEAFF

v_gene: TRBV9
j_gene: TRBJ2-7
CDR3aa: CASSVGGQETSYEQYF

v_gene: TRBV20-1
j_gene: TRBJ1-2
CDR3aa: CSALTEGGYTF

v_gene: TRBV7-9
j_gene: TRBJ2-7
CDR3aa: CASSFQGRPSYEQYF

v_gene: TRBV20-1
j_gene: TRBJ2-1
CDR3aa: CSARRTSGHYNEQFF

v_gene: TRBV3-1
j_gene: TRBJ2-7
CDR3aa: CASSQVAATYEQYF

v_gene: TRBV27
j_gene: TRBJ2-7
CDR3aa: CASSRGGRGSSEQYF

v_gene: TRBV10-1
j_gene: TRBJ2-1
CDR3aa: CATGRANEQFF

v_gene: TRBV6-2/TRBV6-3
j_gene: TRBJ2-5
CDR3aa: CASSYGLAGSAGGTQYF

v_gene: TRBV7-9
j_gene: TRBJ2-3
CDR3aa: CASSLAGDVDTQYF

v_gene: TRBV20-1
j_gene: TRBJ2-1
CDR3aa: CSASSLTSPLHNEQFF

v_gene: TRBV27
j_gene: TRBJ2-2
CDR3aa: CASSLSIILARTGELFF

v_gene: TRBV24-1
j_gene: TRBJ2-3
CDR3aa: CATSGQEPRDTQYF

v_gene: TRBV29-1
j_gene: TRBJ2-5
CDR3aa: CSVAGAPGGETQYF

v_gene: TRBV7-7
j_gene: TRBJ2-3
CDR3aa: CASSLGQAGKDTQYF

v_gene: TRBV27
j_gene: TRBJ2-1
CDR3aa: CASSLKAGGIWWNEQFF

v_gene: TRBV20-1
j_gene: TRBJ2-1
CDR3aa: CSARGFHRDQTNEQFF

v_gene: TRBV3-1
j_gene: TRBJ2-5
CDR3aa: CASSHDKETQYF

v_gene: TRBV6-5
j_gene: TRBJ2-1
CDR3aa: CASSYSEPATNYNEQFF

v_gene: TRBV4-1
j_gene: TRBJ2-2
CDR3aa: CASSQVRERQNTGELFF